This is a list of T cell receptor beta chains from one sample in a study of blood T cell repertoires in COVID-19. The method was immunoSEQ multiplex PCR; TCRdb's version includes in-frame clones alone and lacks a portion of them. The sample holds a few hundred thousand clones, 80% to 90% seen once. Sequenced: PBMCs or T cells enriched from blood (not recorded which). These receptor sequences come from a woman between 50 and 59 years old who had recovered from COVID-19. The CDR3 runs from the conserved cysteine through the conserved F or W. Fields, in order: clone size, V gene, CDR3 length, D gene, J gene, CDR3 DNA, CDR3 protein. The D gene is left open where the match is weak. The size entry is marked missing in some rows and otherwise reads once, few, many or a size class.

clone size: .
V gene: TRBV5-1
CDR3 length: 17
D gene: TRBD1
J gene: TRBJ2-2
CDR3 DNA: TGCGCCAGCGCTTTACTCAGTCCAGGGGGCCGGACCGGGGAGCTGTTTTTT
CDR3 protein: CASALLSPGGRTGELFF

clone size: .
V gene: TRBV30
CDR3 length: 13
D gene: .
J gene: TRBJ2-5
CDR3 DNA: TGTGCCTGGAGTTTAGGGGACCAAGAGACCCAGTACTTC
CDR3 protein: CAWSLGDQETQYF

clone size: .
V gene: TRBV28
CDR3 length: 17
D gene: TRBD2
J gene: TRBJ2-6
CDR3 DNA: TGTGCCAGCAGTTTCTTAGCGGGGGGAGCAGGGGCCAACGTCCTGACTTTC
CDR3 protein: CASSFLAGGAGANVLTF

clone size: .
V gene: TRBV28
CDR3 length: 16
D gene: TRBD1
J gene: TRBJ1-5
CDR3 DNA: TGTGCCAGCAGGACAGACACAGGGGATAGCAATCAGCCCCAGCATTTT
CDR3 protein: CASRTDTGDSNQPQHF

clone size: once
V gene: TRBV5-1
CDR3 length: 15
D gene: .
J gene: TRBJ1-5
CDR3 DNA: TGCGCCAGCAGCTTAACAGGGCTTAGCAATCAGCCCCAGCATTTT
CDR3 protein: CASSLTGLSNQPQHF

clone size: .
V gene: TRBV5-1
CDR3 length: 16
D gene: TRBD1
J gene: TRBJ1-1
CDR3 DNA: TGCGCCAGCAGCCTCGGGACAGGGTTTCTGAACACTGAAGCTTTCTTT
CDR3 protein: CASSLGTGFLNTEAFF

clone size: .
V gene: TRBV10-3
CDR3 length: 15
D gene: TRBD1
J gene: TRBJ1-5
CDR3 DNA: TGTGCCATCAGTAAGTCCACAGGGGGCAATCAGCCCCAGCATTTT
CDR3 protein: CAISKSTGGNQPQHF

clone size: .
V gene: TRBV2
CDR3 length: 11
D gene: .
J gene: TRBJ2-7
CDR3 DNA: TGTGCCAGCAGTGCTGCCTACGAGCAGTACTTC
CDR3 protein: CASSAAYEQYF

clone size: .
V gene: TRBV3-1/TRBV3-2
CDR3 length: 16
D gene: .
J gene: TRBJ1-2
CDR3 DNA: TGTGCCAGCAGCCCGAAGTCGCCAGGAGGGGTCTATGGCTACACCTTC
CDR3 protein: CASSPKSPGGVYGYTF

clone size: .
V gene: TRBV6-2/TRBV6-3
CDR3 length: 14
D gene: TRBD2
J gene: TRBJ2-5
CDR3 DNA: TGTGCCAGCACCCCGGCGGGAGGGGAAGAGACCCAGTACTTC
CDR3 protein: CASTPAGGEETQYF

clone size: .
V gene: TRBV27
CDR3 length: 13
D gene: TRBD1
J gene: TRBJ2-1
CDR3 DNA: TGTGCCAGCAAAGGGACAGGTATCAATGAGCAGTTCTTC
CDR3 protein: CASKGTGINEQFF

clone size: .
V gene: TRBV10-3
CDR3 length: 12
D gene: .
J gene: TRBJ2-7
CDR3 DNA: TGTGCCATCTGGCTACTCGCGGTAGAGCAGTACTTC
CDR3 protein: CAIWLLAVEQYF

clone size: .
V gene: TRBV5-1
CDR3 length: 16
D gene: TRBD2
J gene: TRBJ2-1
CDR3 DNA: TGCGCCAGCAGCTTGCGACTAGCGGCCTCCTACAATGAGCAGTTCTTC
CDR3 protein: CASSLRLAASYNEQFF

clone size: .
V gene: TRBV5-1
CDR3 length: 15
D gene: TRBD1
J gene: TRBJ2-4
CDR3 DNA: TGCGCCAGCAGCTTCGCCCCGGGACAGGGGGGCATTCAGTACTTC
CDR3 protein: CASSFAPGQGGIQYF

clone size: .
V gene: TRBV7-2
CDR3 length: 15
D gene: .
J gene: TRBJ1-1
CDR3 DNA: TGTGCCAGCAGCTTGAGGGGCGGGGGGTTCGCTGAAGCTTTCTTT
CDR3 protein: CASSLRGGGFAEAFF

clone size: .
V gene: TRBV12-5
CDR3 length: 15
D gene: TRBD1
J gene: TRBJ1-2
CDR3 DNA: TGTGCTAGTGGTTTCGCCTCAGGGGGCGACTATGGCTACACCTTC
CDR3 protein: CASGFASGGDYGYTF

clone size: .
V gene: TRBV10-3
CDR3 length: 15
D gene: TRBD1
J gene: TRBJ1-4
CDR3 DNA: TGTGCCATCAGTGAGTCGACAGGGACTAATGAAAAACTGTTTTTT
CDR3 protein: CAISESTGTNEKLFF

clone size: .
V gene: TRBV5-4
CDR3 length: 14
D gene: .
J gene: TRBJ1-1
CDR3 DNA: TGTGCCAGCAGGACCCAGACAGAGAACACTGAAGCTTTCTTT
CDR3 protein: CASRTQTENTEAFF

clone size: .
V gene: TRBV6-1
CDR3 length: 16
D gene: TRBD1
J gene: TRBJ1-1
CDR3 DNA: TGTGCCAGCAGTGTGTTTACAGGGGCGGTGAACACTGAAGCTTTCTTT
CDR3 protein: CASSVFTGAVNTEAFF

clone size: .
V gene: TRBV14
CDR3 length: 13
D gene: TRBD1
J gene: TRBJ2-7
CDR3 DNA: TGTGCCAGCAGCCAGGACAGGGGGTACGAGCAGTACTTC
CDR3 protein: CASSQDRGYEQYF

clone size: once
V gene: TRBV4-1
CDR3 length: 14
D gene: .
J gene: TRBJ1-5
CDR3 DNA: TGCGCCAGCAGCCAAGGTCAGGGGAATCAGCCCCAGCATTTT
CDR3 protein: CASSQGQGNQPQHF

clone size: .
V gene: TRBV3-1/TRBV3-2
CDR3 length: 16
D gene: .
J gene: TRBJ2-7
CDR3 DNA: TGTGCCAGCAGCCAAGGGAGTCTCTTCACTACCTACGAGCAGTACTTC
CDR3 protein: CASSQGSLFTTYEQYF

clone size: .
V gene: TRBV2
CDR3 length: 18
D gene: TRBD1
J gene: TRBJ1-2
CDR3 DNA: TGTGCCAGCAGTGAAAAAAGGCGGGGACAGGGTTATGTCTATGGCTACACCTTC
CDR3 protein: CASSEKRRGQGYVYGYTF

clone size: .
V gene: TRBV19
CDR3 length: 15
D gene: TRBD1
J gene: TRBJ1-4
CDR3 DNA: TGTGCCAGTAGACGGACAGGGGGCAGAGAAGAAAAACTGTTTTTT
CDR3 protein: CASRRTGGREEKLFF

clone size: .
V gene: TRBV6-4
CDR3 length: 12
D gene: .
J gene: TRBJ1-6
CDR3 DNA: TGTGCCAGCACAGGATATAATTCACCCCTCCACTTT
CDR3 protein: CASTGYNSPLHF

clone size: .
V gene: TRBV3-1/TRBV3-2
CDR3 length: 14
D gene: .
J gene: TRBJ1-6
CDR3 DNA: TGTGCCAGCAGCCAAGTAGGGGATCGCTCACCCCTCCACTTT
CDR3 protein: CASSQVGDRSPLHF

clone size: .
V gene: TRBV7-8
CDR3 length: 12
D gene: .
J gene: TRBJ1-2
CDR3 DNA: TGTGCCAGCAGCCAGATACAGGATGGCTACACCTTC
CDR3 protein: CASSQIQDGYTF

clone size: .
V gene: TRBV10-2
CDR3 length: 16
D gene: .
J gene: TRBJ2-1
CDR3 DNA: TGCGCCAGCAGTGATGGCGGGCTTAGCTCCTACAATGAGCAGTTCTTC
CDR3 protein: CASSDGGLSSYNEQFF

clone size: .
V gene: TRBV28
CDR3 length: 15
D gene: .
J gene: TRBJ1-2
CDR3 DNA: TGTGCCAGCAGCCCTCGGACAGTCGGGTCCTATGGCTACACCTTC
CDR3 protein: CASSPRTVGSYGYTF

clone size: .
V gene: TRBV27
CDR3 length: 15
D gene: TRBD1
J gene: TRBJ2-7
CDR3 DNA: TGTGCCAGCAGTTTGGGACAGGTCCCCTCCTACGAGCAGTACTTC
CDR3 protein: CASSLGQVPSYEQYF

clone size: .
V gene: TRBV12-3/TRBV12-4
CDR3 length: 12
D gene: .
J gene: TRBJ2-1
CDR3 DNA: TGTGCCAGCAGATACTTTAACAATGAGCAGTTCTTC
CDR3 protein: CASRYFNNEQFF

clone size: once
V gene: TRBV6-1
CDR3 length: 14
D gene: TRBD2
J gene: TRBJ2-5
CDR3 DNA: TGTGCCAGCAGTGATGGACTAGCGGTTTTTGTATCCAACTTC
CDR3 protein: CASSDGLAVFVSNF

clone size: .
V gene: TRBV28
CDR3 length: 15
D gene: TRBD1
J gene: TRBJ1-2
CDR3 DNA: TGTGCCAGCAGTCCTACAGGGGGAAGGGTCTATGGCTACACCTTC
CDR3 protein: CASSPTGGRVYGYTF

clone size: .
V gene: TRBV19
CDR3 length: 13
D gene: TRBD2
J gene: TRBJ2-3
CDR3 DNA: TGTGCCAGTAGTCCGGGAGGGGCAGATACGCAGTATTTT
CDR3 protein: CASSPGGADTQYF

clone size: .
V gene: TRBV9
CDR3 length: 19
D gene: .
J gene: TRBJ2-7
CDR3 DNA: TGTGCCAGCAGCGTAGAAATTATGGGCAGGGGAAGAATTCTCTACGAGCAGTACTTC
CDR3 protein: CASSVEIMGRGRILYEQYF

clone size: .
V gene: TRBV5-5
CDR3 length: 13
D gene: .
J gene: TRBJ1-1
CDR3 DNA: TGTGCCAGCAGCTACATAGGGGAGGGTGAAGCTTTCTTT
CDR3 protein: CASSYIGEGEAFF

clone size: .
V gene: TRBV28
CDR3 length: 14
D gene: TRBD1
J gene: TRBJ2-7
CDR3 DNA: TGTGCCAGCAGTCGGACAGGGGAAGCAAAGGAGCAGTACTTC
CDR3 protein: CASSRTGEAKEQYF

clone size: once
V gene: TRBV7-9
CDR3 length: 14
D gene: TRBD1
J gene: TRBJ1-6
CDR3 DNA: TGTGCCAGCAGACCCCGACAGGGAAATTCACCCCTCCACTTT
CDR3 protein: CASRPRQGNSPLHF

clone size: .
V gene: TRBV28
CDR3 length: 18
D gene: TRBD2
J gene: TRBJ2-7
CDR3 DNA: TGTGCCAGCAGACACCCCAGAAATAGCGGGAGGCCAGCCTACGAGCAGTACTTC
CDR3 protein: CASRHPRNSGRPAYEQYF

clone size: .
V gene: TRBV5-8
CDR3 length: 17
D gene: TRBD2
J gene: TRBJ2-7
CDR3 DNA: TGTGCCAGCAGCTTGGCGCCGGGGGGGGTATGGGCCTACGAGCAGTACTTC
CDR3 protein: CASSLAPGGVWAYEQYF

clone size: .
V gene: TRBV28
CDR3 length: 14
D gene: TRBD2
J gene: TRBJ2-2
CDR3 DNA: TGTGCCAGCAGCCATACTAGCGATACCGGGGAGCTGTTTTTT
CDR3 protein: CASSHTSDTGELFF

clone size: .
V gene: TRBV6-5
CDR3 length: 15
D gene: TRBD1
J gene: TRBJ1-6
CDR3 DNA: TGTGCCAGCAGCCGCTTTGGACAGGACAATTCACCCCTCCACTTT
CDR3 protein: CASSRFGQDNSPLHF

clone size: once
V gene: TRBV19
CDR3 length: 15
D gene: .
J gene: TRBJ2-2
CDR3 DNA: TGTGCCAGTACCAGGACGGTGGACTTAGGCGGGGAGCTGTTTTTT
CDR3 protein: CASTRTVDLGGELFF

clone size: .
V gene: TRBV3-1/TRBV3-2
CDR3 length: 15
D gene: .
J gene: TRBJ2-1
CDR3 DNA: TGTGCCAGCAGCCGGACTACCCCTTCCTACAATGAGCAGTTCTTC
CDR3 protein: CASSRTTPSYNEQFF

clone size: .
V gene: TRBV19
CDR3 length: 14
D gene: .
J gene: TRBJ1-6
CDR3 DNA: TGTGCCAGTAGTCCACAGAGTAATAATTCACCCCTCCACTTT
CDR3 protein: CASSPQSNNSPLHF